The next 27 T cell receptor beta chains were all read from a single sample in a study of beta chain features in type 1 diabetes. Expressed TCRB transcripts were sequenced because the isolated RNA had all been reverse transcribed beforehand. The table came from immunoSEQ multiplex PCR; TCRdb's copy has only in-frame clones and leaves some out. The data hold under 350,000 clones, with approximately 8.1% observed a single time. Sequencing was done on a sample of central memory CD4+ T cells from blood. The receptor source for this set is a woman younger than 30 in good health.

The chain uses TRBV4-3 and TRBJ2-1; TRBD2 might be the D (7 bases). Germline assignment: CDR1 LGHNA and CDR2 YSLEER. V lost 4 bases and J 10 bases, leaving 11 bases between the germline ends. This CDR3 has 12 residues. As DNA, the CDR3 is TGCGCCAGCAGCCTCAGGGGAGGGGAGCAGTTCTTC. It yields the protein CASSLRGGEQFF.

This clone was seen only a few times. V and J are TRBV21-1 and TRBJ2-7; TRBD2, the table's D call, was not compared with the DNA. TRBV21-1 constitutes a pseudogene. The CDR3 is 11 residues long. CDR3 bases: TGTGCCAGCAGCAGGGACTACGAGCAGTACGTC. Translating gives CASSRDYEQYV.

The V gene is TRBV25-1, the J gene TRBJ2-7, with 7 bases fitting TRBD1. This CDR3 is built from 14 residues. Germline values: CDR1 MGHDK, CDR2 SYGVNS. J was trimmed by 0 bases and V by 6 bases; bases with no gene match: 5. CDR3: CASSEDRASYEQYF. DNA for the CDR3: TGTGCCAGCAGCGAAGACAGGGCCTCCTACGAGCAGTACTTC.

The chain combines TRBV18 with TRBJ2-7; TRBD2 matches 9 bases. V shed 2 bases, J shed 6 bases, and the junction held 5 bases outside the gene matches. The germline gives CDR1 KGHSH, CDR2 LQKENI. CDR3 length equals 14 residues. The CDR3 DNA follows: TGTGCCAGCTCACCAGGGACTAGCCTAGGCGAGCAGTACTTC. As protein: CASSPGTSLGEQYF. The entire variable domain, with the rest obtained from reference TRBV18 and TRBJ2-7, is as follows: NAGVMQNPRHLVRRRGQEARLRCSPMKGHSHVYWYRQLPEEGLKFMVYLQKENIIDESGMPKERFSAEFPKEGPSILRIQQVVRGDSAAYFCASSPGTSLGEQYFGPGTRLTVT.

The CDR3 region is CASSRGQGGWYEQYV. CDR3 nucleotides: TGTGCCAGCAGCCGCGGACAGGGGGGATGGTACGAGCAGTACGTC. This chain uses TRBV13 with TRBJ2-7; 10 positions match TRBD1. The CDR3 has 15 residues. Germline assignment: CDR1 PRHDT and CDR2 FYEKMQ (reference sequence). Germline trimming cut 5 bases from V and 4 bases from J; bases unmatched to any gene: 8.

This clone was seen more than once but under ten times. The chain has TRBV6-5 and TRBJ1-1; D not certain. The CDR3 sequence is 14 residues long. The ends were cut back, 4 bases at V and 4 bases at J, with 13 bases in the middle. Germline V gene lookup returns CDR1 MNHEY and CDR2 SVGAGI. Here the CDR3 reads CASSFDGLGTEAFF. CDR3 sequence (DNA): TGTGCCAGCAGTTTCGACGGGCTGGGCACTGAAGCTTTCTTT.

The chain carries TRBV2 and TRBJ1-4; D remains ambiguous. The CDR3 sequence is 13 residues long. The V and J ends lost 3 bases and 10 bases respectively, with 12 bases between them. CDR1 and CDR2 from the germline V gene are SNHLY and FYNNEI. The CDR3 loop reads CASSEDAVGKLFF. The CDR3 DNA follows: TGTGCCAGCAGTGAGGACGCGGTGGGAAAACTGTTTTTT.

V usage is TRBV28 and J usage is TRBJ2-6; TRBD2 aligns across 8 bases. Germline V gene lookup returns CDR1 MDHEN and CDR2 SYDVKM. V trimming: 4 bases; J trimming: 2 bases; junction bases outside the gene matches: 1. The CDR3 length is 15 residues. CDR3 coding DNA: TGTGCCAGCAGTTCGGGACTAGCTGGGGCCAACGTCCTGACTTTC. As protein: CASSSGLAGANVLTF.

This CDR3 reads CASSTPLGGPDTQYF. CDR3 DNA sequence: TGTGCCAGCAGTACCCCCTTAGGAGGGCCAGATACGCAGTATTTT. The V call is TRBV28, the J call TRBJ2-3; D is possibly TRBD2 (6 bases). The CDR3 is 15 amino acids. Trimming pared 5 bases from V and 4 bases from J, leaving 16 bases between. Germline CDR1 and CDR2: MDHEN and SYDVKM.

This clone was counted only a few times. Distinct nucleotide sequences in the sample also encode this CDR3. V gene TRBV5-1 combines with J gene TRBJ2-2; the D is unclear. This CDR3 has 13 amino acids. Per the germline V gene, CDR1 is SGHRS and CDR2 is YFSETQ. V lost 0 bases and J lost 6, with 6 bases in between. CDR3 DNA: TGCGCCAGCAGCTTGGGACAAGCCGGGGAGCTGTTTTTT. Translation: CASSLGQAGELFF.

This clone was counted between two and nine times. The V gene is TRBV30, the J gene TRBJ1-2; D uncertain. CDR1 is GTSNPN, CDR2 SVGIG, per germline (reference sequence). V was pared by 3 bases and J by 5 bases, with 7 bases between. CDR3 length: 11 residues. CDR3 nucleotides: TGTGCCTGGAGCCTGAGGTATGGCTACACCTTC. Translating it yields CAWSLRYGYTF.

This clone was found a few times. The V and J genes are TRBV7-9 and TRBJ1-5; 8 bases match TRBD1. Trimming removed 1 base from V and 8 bases from J; junction bases left unmatched: 4. Germline lookup yields CDR1 SEHNR and CDR2 FQNEAQ (reference sequence). The CDR3 covers 14 residues. CDR3 coding DNA: TGTGCCAGCAGCTTAGGGCAGGGGGCAGAGCCCCAGCATTTT. This gives the protein CASSLGQGAEPQHF.

This clone was seen more than once but under ten times. The V call is TRBV13, the J call TRBJ2-5; TRBD2 agrees at 7 bases. Per the germline V gene, CDR1 is PRHDT and CDR2 is FYEKMQ (reference sequence). Germline trimming cut 7 bases from V and 4 bases from J; bases unmatched to any gene: 12. CDR3 length: 15 amino acids. The CDR3 nucleotides read TGTGCCAGCACTAAACCCCCGGGGGAGGGAGAGACCCAGTACTTC. This codes for CASTKPPGEGETQYF. Full variable domain (remainder filled in from reference TRBV13 and TRBJ2-5): AAGVIQSPRHLIKEKRETATLKCYPIPRHDTVYWYQQGPGQDPQFLISFYEKMQSDKGSIPDRFSAQQFSDYHSELNMSSLELGDSALYFCASTKPPGEGETQYFGPGTRLLVL.

The rearrangement joins TRBV9 to TRBJ2-2; 9 nucleotides agree with TRBD1. The CDR3 covers 19 residues. Per the germline V gene, CDR1 is SGDLS and CDR2 is YYNGEE. J gave up 2 bases and V 3 bases, and 14 bases lay outside the gene matches. In DNA form, the CDR3 reads TGTGCCAGCAGCGGGCCCCGGGACAGGGCACATCCCAACACCGGGGAGCTGTTTTTT. Its protein is CASSGPRDRAHPNTGELFF.

This chain links TRBV5-4 with TRBJ2-2; D gene uncertain. V lost 2 bases and J lost 0, with 5 bases in between. From germline, CDR1 is SGHNT and CDR2 YYREEE (reference sequence). The CDR3 sequence is 14 residues long. DNA for the CDR3: TGTGCCAGCAGCTTTGTTACGAACACCGGGGAGCTGTTTTTT. This encodes CASSFVTNTGELFF.

The chain combines TRBV30 with TRBJ2-7; 7 bases fit TRBD1. Germline CDR1 reads GTSNPN; CDR2 reads SVGIG (reference sequence). J was trimmed by 3 bases and V by 5 bases; bases with no gene match: 1. The CDR3 is made up of 11 amino acids. The CDR3 nucleotides read TGTGCCTGGGACAGGGACTACGAGCAGTACTTC. It is translated as CAWDRDYEQYF.

The J gene is TRBJ2-5, the V gene TRBV7-3; 8 bases are a match to TRBD2. The CDR3 is 14 residues long. Germline V CDR1 and CDR2: SGHTA, FQGTGA. J lost 2 bases, V lost 5 bases, and 4 bases had no gene match. CDR3 in amino acids: CASSQSGGQETQYF. Written as DNA, the CDR3 is TGTGCCAGCAGCCAAAGCGGGGGACAAGAGACCCAGTACTTC.

V gene TRBV5-1 combines with J gene TRBJ2-3; D ambiguous. The CDR3 is 16 residues long. V was clipped by 4 bases and J by 2 bases, with 17 bases between them. Germline V CDR1 and CDR2: SGHRS, YFSETQ. The CDR3 nucleotides read TGCGCCAGCAGCCTGGTGATAGGGCGGTACACAGATACGCAGTATTTT. Encoded protein: CASSLVIGRYTDTQYF. Drawing the rest from reference TRBV5-1 and TRBJ2-3, the complete variable domain is KAGVTQTPRYLIKTRGQQVTLSCSPISGHRSVSWYQQTPGQGLQFLFEYFSETQRNKGNFPGRFSGRQFSNSRSEMNVSTLELGDSALYLCASSLVIGRYTDTQYFGPGTRLTVL.

Concerning this clone itself: The identical CDR3 is also encoded by other nucleotide sequences in the sample. The V and J genes are TRBV4-1 and TRBJ2-6; no reliable D call. V dropped 1 base and J dropped 0 bases, with 7 bases sitting between them. The CDR3 is made up of 16 amino acids. Germline assignment: CDR1 MGHRA and CDR2 YSYEKL. The DNA for the CDR3 is TGCGCCAGCAGCCAAGTACGGTCCTCTGGGGCCAACGTCCTGACTTTC. Protein product: CASSQVRSSGANVLTF.

This clone has a single count. The chain has TRBV7-2 and TRBJ1-2, with D possibly being TRBD1 (6 bases). This CDR3 spans 16 amino acids. Germline CDR1 reads SGHTA; CDR2 reads FQGNSA. V was trimmed by 1 base and J by 8 bases, leaving 20 bases between them. CDR3 sequence reads: CASSLEPSGRGLGYTF. The CDR3 DNA follows: TGTGCCAGCAGCTTAGAACCATCCGGCAGGGGTTTGGGCTACACCTTC.

The sample holds a few counts of this clone. The CDR3 reads CASSLFGGASSHQPQHF. CDR3 nucleotides: TGTGCCAGCAGCTTGTTTGGGGGAGCTAGTTCCCATCAGCCCCAGCATTTT. The rearrangement joins TRBV5-6 to TRBJ1-5, with a weak D call TRBD1 (5 bases). The CDR3 extends over 17 amino acids. The germline V gene encodes CDR1 SGHDT and CDR2 YYEEEE. V lost 1 base and J 5 bases, leaving 19 bases between the germline ends.

This clone was counted between two and nine times. Other DNA sequences within the sample encode an identical CDR3. The rearrangement links TRBV7-3 to TRBJ2-5; D gene unclear. V was pared by 5 bases and J by 0 bases, with 7 bases between. Per the germline V gene, CDR1 is SGHTA and CDR2 is FQGTGA. This CDR3 is 13 amino acids long. This chain's CDR3 is CASSPSYQETQYF. The CDR3 nucleotides read TGTGCCAGCAGCCCTTCGTACCAAGAGACCCAGTACTTC.

This clone was found a few times. The chain couples TRBV5-1 to TRBJ2-1; 9 nucleotides line up with TRBD2. Germline values: CDR1 SGHRS, CDR2 YFSETQ. J lost 9 bases, V lost 5 bases, and 12 bases had no gene match. The CDR3 has 15 residues. The CDR3, as DNA: TGCGCCAGCAGGCTTTTCGGCGGGAGGGCCCCTGAGCAGTTCTTC. As protein: CASRLFGGRAPEQFF. Based on the CDR3 plus reference TRBV5-1 and TRBJ2-1, the full variable domain is KAGVTQTPRYLIKTRGQQVTLSCSPISGHRSVSWYQQTPGQGLQFLFEYFSETQRNKGNFPGRFSGRQFSNSRSEMNVSTLELGDSALYLCASRLFGGRAPEQFFGPGTRLTVL.

This sequence joins TRBV11-2 and TRBJ2-1; tentatively, D is TRBD2 (5 bases). The length of the CDR3 is 14 residues. CDR1 and CDR2 (germline): SGHAT, FQNNGV. V gave up 3 bases and J gave up 9 bases, with 15 bases separating them. The CDR3 DNA reads TGTGCCAGCAGCTTGGCGGGCGCTTTTAGTGAGCAGTTCTTC. It translates to CASSLAGAFSEQFF.

This clone came up a few times. The genes are TRBV29-1 and TRBJ2-7; 7 bases match TRBD1. The CDR3 has 13 amino acids. CDR1 and CDR2 (germline): SQVTM, ANQGSEA. Trimming took 6 bases from V and 4 from J; bases not matched to a gene: 9. CDR3 amino acids: CSVSKQGIYEQYF. The CDR3 nucleotides read TGCAGCGTCTCTAAACAGGGGATTTACGAGCAGTACTTC.

This clone was counted a few times. This chain joins TRBV7-9 and TRBJ2-7, with D possibly being TRBD1 (5 bases). In germline, CDR1 is SEHNR, CDR2 FQNEAQ (reference sequence). V was trimmed by 5 bases and J by 8 bases, leaving 10 bases between them. This CDR3 has 11 amino acids. The CDR3 protein is CASSPSGQQYF. CDR3 nucleotide sequence: TGTGCCAGCAGCCCTTCAGGGCAGCAGTACTTC.

The rearrangement links TRBV7-2 to TRBJ2-5; D possibly matches TRBD1 or TRBD2 (5 bases each). This CDR3 is 14 amino acids long. Germline CDR1 is SGHTA and CDR2 is FQGNSA. V lost 2 bases to trimming and J lost 9 bases, with 16 bases between them. CDR3 region: CASSLMGDSAAQYF. CDR3 sequence (DNA): TGTGCCAGCAGCTTAATGGGAGACAGCGCGGCCCAGTACTTC. The variable domain in full, with the rest retrieved from reference TRBV7-2 and TRBJ2-5, is GAGVSQSPSNKVTEKGKDVELRCDPISGHTALYWYRQSLGQGLEFLIYFQGNSAPDKSGLPSDRFSAERTGGSVSTLTIQRTQQEDSAVYLCASSLMGDSAAQYFGPGTRLLVL.